One sample yielded the 15 T cell receptor beta chains listed below, sequenced in a study of long-term antiretroviral therapy in people with HIV. Survey-level immunoSEQ v3.0 assays were run. Generated by immunoSEQ multiplex PCR, the TCRdb table keeps only in-frame clones and is missing some. The sample holds under 15,000 clones, roughly 82% seen once. The input for sequencing was unsorted PBMCs, taken 8 to 8.5 years after starting antiretroviral therapy. The receptors come from a man aged 50-59 years with HIV.

The chain has TRBV5-1 and TRBJ1-1; D call uncertain. Deletions cut 3 bases from V and 4 bases from J, with 10 bases between. The CDR3 totals 13 residues. Germline CDR1 and CDR2: SGHRS and YFSETQ. The CDR3 region has the DNA TGCGCCAGCAGCTATGACGCGGGCACTGAAGCTTTCTTT. This sequence encodes CASSYDAGTEAFF.

The chain recombines TRBV11-2 with TRBJ2-7; D is unclear. Per germline, CDR1 SGHAT and CDR2 FQNNGV. Trimming cost V 2 bases and J 4 bases, with 21 bases left between them. The CDR3 covers 17 residues. The CDR3: CASSLFSTVSHPYEQYF. The CDR3 bases are TGTGCCAGCAGCTTATTTTCTACCGTTTCTCATCCGTACGAGCAGTACTTC.

V is TRBV2 and J is TRBJ2-7; D not certain. This CDR3 has 13 residues. Trimming took 3 bases from V and 0 from J, leaving 6 bases between them. From germline, CDR1 is SNHLY and CDR2 FYNNEI. The CDR3 bases are TGTGCCAGCAGTGAGCGGATCTCCTACGAGCAGTACTTC. Its translation is CASSERISYEQYF.

The gene calls are TRBV4-1 and TRBJ1-3; maybe TRBD1 (5 bases). The CDR3 length is 16 residues. The V gene lost 0 bases and the J gene lost 0 bases, with 9 bases spanning the gap. CDR1 MGHRA and CDR2 YSYEKL come from the germline V gene. In nucleotides, the CDR3 is TGCGCCAGCAGCCAAGACGGGCAGGGCTCTGGAAACACCATATATTTT. Its protein product is CASSQDGQGSGNTIYF.

The chain has TRBV11-2 and TRBJ2-5; no clear D gene. V was trimmed by 1 base and J by 5 bases, leaving 8 bases between them. CDR1 is SGHAT and CDR2 is FQNNGV in the germline V gene. The CDR3 has 13 amino acids. The CDR3 loop is CASSLAPRETQYF. The DNA for the CDR3 is TGTGCCAGCAGCTTAGCCCCGAGGGAGACCCAGTACTTC.

The chain is built from TRBV27 and TRBJ2-6; D not resolved. The germline gives CDR1 MNHEY, CDR2 SMNVEV (reference sequence). This CDR3 has 14 residues. Trimming pared 2 bases from V and 2 bases from J, leaving 4 bases between. The CDR3 is CASSLGTGANVLTF. The CDR3, as DNA: TGTGCCAGCAGTTTAGGGACTGGGGCCAACGTCCTGACTTTC.

The chain uses TRBV2 and TRBJ2-2, with D possibly being TRBD2 (5 bases). The CDR3 extends over 17 amino acids. Germline CDR1 is SNHLY and CDR2 is FYNNEI. Trimming removed 2 bases at V and 6 bases at J, with 19 bases between. The CDR3, as DNA: TGTGCCAGCAGTGAATGGCCTTTGGAGGCTCCGTCCGGGGAGCTGTTTTTT. Translation: CASSEWPLEAPSGELFF.

The J gene is TRBJ2-2, the V gene TRBV19; TRBD1 agrees at 8 bases. The length of the CDR3 is 18 residues. The junction had 11 bases not matched to a gene; V was cut back by 0 bases and J by 5 bases. The germline CDR1 and CDR2 sequences are LNHDA and SQIVND (reference sequence). The CDR3 loop is CASSIDPPDRVGTGELFF. The CDR3 nucleotides are TGTGCCAGTAGTATAGACCCCCCGGACAGGGTGGGAACCGGGGAGCTGTTTTTT.

This clone was seen just once. The chain links TRBV5-8 to TRBJ2-7; D not resolved. Germline V gives CDR1 SGHTS, CDR2 YDEGEE. CDR3 size: 11 residues. The ends were cut back, 1 base at V and 5 bases at J, with 4 bases in the middle. CDR3 DNA sequence: TGTGCCAGCAGCTTGCGGGACGAGCAGTACTTC. It codes for CASSLRDEQYF.

This chain links TRBV4-1 with TRBJ1-2, with TRBD1 as a possible D gene (6 bases). Germline V lookup: CDR1 MGHRA, CDR2 YSYEKL. With 4 bases removed from V and 8 bases from J, the gap between germline ends came to 14 bases. The CDR3 is 13 amino acids. In nucleotides, the CDR3 is TGCGCCAGCAGCCCACAGGGAATTGGCGGCTACACCTTC. Protein: CASSPQGIGGYTF.

This clone was found a few times. The rearrangement uses TRBV11-2 and TRBJ1-1; 7 bases are a match to TRBD1. Germline CDR1 and CDR2: SGHAT and FQNNGV. Trimming cost V 5 bases and J 3 bases; bases outside gene matches: 6. This CDR3 contains 14 residues. The CDR3: CASSPWTGYTEAFF. The DNA for the CDR3 is TGTGCCAGCAGCCCCTGGACAGGCTACACTGAAGCTTTCTTT.

The V gene is TRBV5-6, the J gene TRBJ1-2; D is uncertain. There are 16 residues in the CDR3. V lost 4 bases, J lost 1 base, and 17 bases lay in between. Germline loops: CDR1 SGHDT, CDR2 YYEEEE. CDR3: CASSLWPPDYNYGYTF. CDR3 nucleotides: TGTGCCAGCAGCCTTTGGCCGCCAGACTATAACTATGGCTACACCTTC.

The chain couples TRBV2 to TRBJ2-1; perhaps TRBD2 as D (5 bases). This CDR3 spans 16 amino acids. CDR1 and CDR2 from the germline V gene are SNHLY and FYNNEI. The V end lost 2 bases, the J end lost 1 base, and 12 bases lay between the germline ends. The DNA of the CDR3 is TGTGCCAGCAGTGAACGGTCTAGCTGGTCCTACAATGAGCAGTTCTTC. Its translation: CASSERSSWSYNEQFF.

The J gene is TRBJ2-7, the V gene TRBV5-5, with TRBD2 as a possible D gene (6 bases). The CDR3 is 15 amino acids. The ends were cut back, 4 bases at V and 2 bases at J, with 16 bases in the middle. Per the germline V gene, CDR1 is SGHKS and CDR2 is YYEKEE (reference sequence). In DNA form, the CDR3 reads TGTGCCAGCAGCACCGGGACTGCGAGGACCTACGAGCAGTACTTC. As protein: CASSTGTARTYEQYF.

V gene TRBV5-5 combines with J gene TRBJ2-7, with D tentatively TRBD1 or TRBD2 (6 bases each). The germline V and J ends were trimmed by 0 bases and 2 bases, with 12 bases remaining between them. The CDR3 is 15 residues long. Germline values: CDR1 SGHKS, CDR2 YYEKEE (reference sequence). In DNA, the CDR3 is TGTGCCAGCAGCTTGGGGGGGGCCTCCCCCTACGAGCAGTACTTC. The encoded protein is CASSLGGASPYEQYF. The full variable domain, in which reference TRBV5-5 and TRBJ2-7 provide the parts outside the CDR3, is DAGVTQSPTHLIKTRGQQVTLRCSPISGHKSVSWYQQVLGQGPQFIFQYYEKEERGRGNFPDRFSARQFPNYSSELNVNALLLGDSALYLCASSLGGASPYEQYFGPGTRLTVT.